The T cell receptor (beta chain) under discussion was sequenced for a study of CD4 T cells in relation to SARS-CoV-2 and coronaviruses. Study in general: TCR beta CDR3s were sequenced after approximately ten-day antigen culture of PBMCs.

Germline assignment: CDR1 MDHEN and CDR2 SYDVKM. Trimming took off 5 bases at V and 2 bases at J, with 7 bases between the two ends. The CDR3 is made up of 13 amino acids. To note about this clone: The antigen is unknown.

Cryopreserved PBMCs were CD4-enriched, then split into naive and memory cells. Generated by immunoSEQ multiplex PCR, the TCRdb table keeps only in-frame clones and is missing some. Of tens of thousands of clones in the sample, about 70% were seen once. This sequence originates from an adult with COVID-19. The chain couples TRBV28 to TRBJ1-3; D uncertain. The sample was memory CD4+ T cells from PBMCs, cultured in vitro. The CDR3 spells CASSRRAGNTIYF. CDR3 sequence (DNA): TGTGCCAGCAGTCGCCGGGCTGGAAACACCATATATTTT.